This paragraph covers one T cell receptor (beta chain) sequence. What it binds is unknown. Within the sample, other DNA sequences also encode this same CDR3. The sample originates from a study of graft-versus-host responses after intestinal transplantation. The data were produced by immunoSEQ multiplex PCR, yet TCRdb's version contains in-frame clones alone and is incomplete. Of about 59,000 clones listed, 94% were seen once; the top ten hold around 0.38%. This CDR3 spans 14 amino acids. With 4 bases clipped from V and 4 bases from J, the junction kept 6 bases outside the gene matches. Germline V gene lookup returns CDR1 SGHTA and CDR2 FQGNSA.

Sequenced here: unstimulated CD4+ T cells sorted from spleen or lymph node cells, sampled before transplant. J is TRBJ2-7 and V is TRBV7-2; 8 nucleotides agree with TRBD2. The receptor was isolated from a human donor who was the organ donor for an intestinal transplant. The CDR3 region has the DNA TGTGCCAGCAGCTCCTCCGGGGGGGGTTACGAGCAGTACTTC. Protein sequence: CASSSSGGGYEQYF.